What follows are 11 T cell receptor beta chains derived from one specimen sequenced in a study of T-cell reconstitution after alpha-beta-depleted transplantation in children. Unique molecular identifiers were incorporated into the prepared TCRbeta library. Each CDR3 protein is one row after TCRdb ran MiXCR on the PCR reads. The table lists around 490,000 distinct CDR3 sequences, roughly 10% of them singletons. Material: PBMCs, mostly from graft donor cells, obtained 180 days after TCRalphabeta/CD19-depleted stem cell transplant. The receptors stem from a female patient under 10 years old who had a stem cell transplant for aplastic anemia, so the T cells may come from the graft donor.

The chain uses TRBV4-3 and TRBJ2-6, with D possibly matching TRBD1 (5 bases). The V and J ends lost 5 bases and 1 base respectively, with 9 bases between them. CDR3 length equals 15 residues. Germline CDR1 LGHNA, CDR2 YSLEER. CDR3 residues: CASSSDRSGANVLTF. In DNA form, the CDR3 reads TGCGCCAGCAGCTCTGACAGATCTGGGGCCAACGTCCTGACTTTC.

There are a few counts of this clonotype. The rearrangement links TRBV28 to TRBJ2-7; D is ambiguous. Trimming took 4 bases from V and 0 from J, leaving 7 bases between them. CDR3 length: 13 amino acids. Germline V gives CDR1 MDHEN, CDR2 SYDVKM. CDR3: CASSSPASYEQYF. In DNA, the CDR3 is TGTGCCAGCAGTTCCCCGGCCTCCTACGAGCAGTACTTC.

This clonotype was seen a few times. The chain uses TRBV3-1 and TRBJ2-7, with D possibly matching TRBD2 (6 bases). V dropped 0 bases and J dropped 10 bases, with 13 bases sitting between them. The CDR3 has 13 amino acids. CDR1 and CDR2 (germline): LGHDT, YNNKEL (reference sequence). The CDR3 DNA follows: TGTGCCAGCAGCCAAGACCCCGGGAGAGGACAGTACGTC. Protein sequence: CASSQDPGRGQYV.

This clonotype was observed many times. The gene calls are TRBV28 and TRBJ1-5; D is undetermined. Trimming took 3 bases from V and 2 from J, leaving 11 bases between them. The CDR3 contains 15 residues. Germline loops: CDR1 MDHEN, CDR2 SYDVKM. In DNA, the CDR3 is TGTGCCAGCAGTTTGAGAGGGATAGGCAATCAGCCCCAGCATTTT. It specifies CASSLRGIGNQPQHF.

In this sample, this clonotype turned up a few times. The chain joins TRBV7-6 to TRBJ2-5; weak D call: TRBD2 (7 bases). Trimming removed 2 bases at V and 3 bases at J, with 10 bases between. The CDR3 is 14 amino acids. Germline V gene sequence: CDR1 SGHVS, CDR2 FNYEAQ. The CDR3 DNA follows: TGTGCCAGCAGCTTATCGGGGGGCAAAGAGACCCAGTACTTC. This translates into CASSLSGGKETQYF.

This clonotype was picked up many times. CDR3 DNA sequence: TGTGCCAGCAGCCGGGCTGAGGGCGTTGCTGAGCAGTTCTTC. Translating gives CASSRAEGVAEQFF. V is TRBV4-2 and J is TRBJ2-1, with TRBD2 as a possible D gene (5 bases). The CDR3 sequence is 14 residues long. The V end was cut by 4 bases, the J end by 9 bases, with 16 bases between. Germline CDR1 is LGHNA and CDR2 is YNFKEQ.

This chain joins TRBV10-2 and TRBJ1-5; TRBD1 is a possible D gene (6 bases). V lost 6 bases to trimming and J lost 0 bases, with 12 bases between them. Germline CDR1 and CDR2: WSHSY and SAAADI. The CDR3 length is 15 residues. The DNA for the CDR3 is TGCGCCAGCAGACGGGACAATTATAGCAATCAGCCCCAGCATTTT. As protein: CASRRDNYSNQPQHF.

The rearrangement joins TRBV20-1 to TRBJ2-5; 9 nucleotides agree with TRBD1. The length of the CDR3 is 12 residues. V was clipped by 6 bases and J by 8 bases; unmatched bases: 7. The germline CDR1 and CDR2 sequences are DFQATT and SNEGSKA (reference sequence). CDR3 sequence (DNA): TGCAGTGCCCCAGGGACAGGGAATACCCAGTACTTC. Protein sequence: CSAPGTGNTQYF.

The sample holds many counts of this clonotype. The chain joins TRBV10-3 to TRBJ2-7; D call uncertain. The CDR3 is made up of 13 amino acids. The germline V and J ends were trimmed by 2 bases and 5 bases, with 10 bases remaining between them. The V gene's germline CDR1 is ENHRY and CDR2 SYGVKD. The CDR3 sequence: CAISEGRIHEQYF. DNA of the CDR3: TGTGCCATCAGTGAGGGGCGGATCCACGAGCAGTACTTC.

This clonotype was observed many times. The chain employs TRBV20-1 and TRBJ1-2, with D uncertain. V lost 6 bases and J lost 4, with 18 bases in between. Germline lookup yields CDR1 DFQATT and CDR2 SNEGSKA (reference sequence). The CDR3 is made up of 14 amino acids. CDR3 residues: CSAPPTTQAYGYTF. The CDR3, as DNA: TGCAGTGCCCCCCCGACAACCCAGGCCTATGGCTACACCTTC.

This clonotype occurred a few times. The chain combines TRBV20-1 with TRBJ2-3, with 7 bases that match TRBD1. Trimming cost V 5 bases and J 2 bases; bases outside gene matches: 4. The CDR3 length is 13 residues. Germline assignment: CDR1 DFQATT and CDR2 SNEGSKA (reference sequence). The CDR3 spells CSAGTATTDTQYF. Written as DNA, the CDR3 is TGCAGTGCTGGGACAGCAACCACAGATACGCAGTATTTT.